These 31 T cell receptor beta chains share one sample of origin, sequenced in a study of identical twins. TCRdb called the 5' RACE reads again in MiXCR, with one record for every CDR3 protein. The sample has fewer than 650,000 distinct CDR3 sequences, more than 9% seen once. These data were likewise used in another study, on yellow fever vaccine responses in identical twins.

The material sequenced was PBMCs. These TCRs come from a young woman in good health.

This clonotype was observed a few times. The chain couples TRBV5-1 to TRBJ2-2; TRBD2 agrees at 8 bases. The V segment lost 0 bases and the J segment 6 bases; nucleotides outside the gene matches: 13. The CDR3 consists of 18 residues. Germline CDR1 reads SGHRS; CDR2 reads YFSETQ. In DNA form, the CDR3 reads TGCGCCAGCAGCTTGGCCCCGTCCGGAATAGCGGGATCCGGGGAGCTGTTTTTT. Protein: CASSLAPSGIAGSGELFF.

This clonotype was recorded a few times. J is TRBJ1-5 and V is TRBV4-2, with D possibly being TRBD1 (5 bases). Trimming shortened V by 0 bases and J by 5 bases, and 20 bases separated the two germline ends. The CDR3 sequence is 18 residues long. Germline assignment: CDR1 LGHNA and CDR2 YNFKEQ. CDR3 bases: TGTGCCAGCAGCCAAGAAGTTTGGGGGGGGACGAGTGATCAGCCCCAGCATTTT. This codes for CASSQEVWGGTSDQPQHF.

This clonotype was counted ten times or more. V is TRBV3-1 and J is TRBJ2-3; no firm D call. Germline CDR1 reads LGHDT; CDR2 reads YNNKEL (reference sequence). The CDR3 runs to 12 residues. The ends were cut back, 1 base at V and 5 bases at J, with 4 bases in the middle. CDR3 protein: CASSQVEDTQYF. Here the CDR3 DNA reads TGTGCCAGCAGCCAAGTGGAAGATACGCAGTATTTT.

At least ten counts were recorded for this clonotype. The V call is TRBV24-1, the J call TRBJ2-3, with a weak D call TRBD2 (6 bases). Per germline, CDR1 KGHDR and CDR2 SFDVKD. The V gene lost 9 bases and the J gene lost 2 bases, with 8 bases spanning the gap. The CDR3 is 12 amino acids. DNA of the CDR3: TGTGCCACCGGCGGGGACACAGATACGCAGTATTTT. Amino acid sequence: CATGGDTDTQYF.

This clonotype has a handful of counts. The chain is built from TRBV10-3 and TRBJ2-7; 9 nucleotides line up with TRBD1. Per germline, CDR1 ENHRY and CDR2 SYGVKD. Germline trimming cut 6 bases from V and 2 bases from J; bases unmatched to any gene: 2. This CDR3 is 13 amino acids long. The CDR3 protein is CAISGQGTYEQYF. The CDR3 coding sequence is TGTGCCATCAGCGGACAGGGGACCTACGAGCAGTACTTC.

The chain combines TRBV7-2 with TRBJ2-5; 8 nucleotides agree with TRBD1. The CDR3 is 16 residues long. The germline V gene encodes CDR1 SGHTA and CDR2 FQGNSA. The J segment lost 6 bases and the V segment lost 3 bases, leaving 12 bases of the junction unmatched. The CDR3 coding sequence is TGTGCCAGCAGCTTTGCTCGTCAGGGGGCCTCTAAGACCCAGTACTTC. It translates to CASSFARQGASKTQYF.

The CDR3 loop reads CAISEGRVNYEQYF. DNA for the CDR3: TGTGCCATCAGCGAGGGCAGGGTGAACTACGAGCAGTACTTC. V and J are TRBV10-3 and TRBJ2-7; perhaps D is TRBD1 or TRBD2 (5 bases each). The CDR3 covers 14 residues. Per germline, CDR1 ENHRY and CDR2 SYGVKD. Trimming removed 6 bases from V and 3 bases from J, with 15 bases in between.

This clonotype was recorded many times. The chain has TRBV5-1 and TRBJ2-5; D is tentatively TRBD1 or TRBD2 (5 bases each). V was trimmed by 4 bases and J by 5 bases, leaving 12 bases between them. Germline V gene sequence: CDR1 SGHRS, CDR2 YFSETQ. CDR3 length equals 13 residues. For the CDR3, the DNA is TGCGCCAGCAGCGGTGGTTGGGGGGAGACCCAGTACTTC. Translating gives CASSGGWGETQYF.

This clonotype was detected many times. This chain joins TRBV6-1 and TRBJ1-4, with D perhaps TRBD1 (5 bases). The CDR3 loop spans 15 amino acids. Trimming shortened V by 4 bases and J by 5 bases, and 14 bases separated the two germline ends. Germline V gene sequence: CDR1 MNHNS, CDR2 SASEGT. In DNA, the CDR3 is TGTGCCAGCAGTGTGCGGACACCGAGGAATGAAAAACTGTTTTTT. The encoded protein is CASSVRTPRNEKLFF.

The chain links TRBV29-1 to TRBJ2-1, with 14 bases lining up with TRBD2. The germline V gene has CDR1 SQVTM and CDR2 ANQGSEA. The CDR3 is 15 amino acids. Losses at the gene ends were 7 bases for V and 2 bases for J; bases not matched to a gene: 4. CDR3 protein: CSGGLAGAPYNEQFF. The CDR3 DNA reads TGCAGCGGGGGACTAGCGGGAGCCCCCTACAATGAGCAGTTCTTC.

Details on this clonotype: A read error is likely here: a far larger clone is one base away. J is TRBJ2-7 and V is TRBV11-2; D unclear. The germline V gene has CDR1 SGHAT and CDR2 FQNNGV. The CDR3 is 12 residues long. CDR3 DNA sequence: TGTGCCAGCAGCACGAGCTCCTTCGAGCAGTACTTC. This translates into CASSTSSFEQYF.

This clonotype has a handful of counts. The chain combines TRBV20-1 with TRBJ2-7, with 8 bases lining up with TRBD2. CDR1 and CDR2 from the germline V gene are DFQATT and SNEGSKA (reference sequence). The junction had 8 bases not matched to a gene; V was cut back by 5 bases and J by 2 bases. This CDR3 contains 14 residues. In DNA form, the CDR3 reads TGCAGTGCTGGCCGCGGGGGGAAGACCTACGAGCAGTACTTC. Translation gives CSAGRGGKTYEQYF.

Many counts were recorded for this clonotype. This sequence joins TRBV7-2 and TRBJ2-1, with D hard to call. The CDR3 has 16 amino acids. CDR1 and CDR2 from the germline V gene are SGHTA and FQGNSA. The V end lost 2 bases, the J end lost 5 bases, and 16 bases lay between the germline ends. CDR3 DNA: TGTGCCAGCAGCTTAAGTCATGGATTCCCGCACAATGAGCAGTTCTTC. As protein: CASSLSHGFPHNEQFF.

This sequence joins TRBV5-1 and TRBJ2-3; tentatively, D is TRBD1 (5 bases). Germline CDR1 reads SGHRS; CDR2 reads YFSETQ. V shed 2 bases and J shed 2 bases, with 18 bases lying between them. The CDR3 runs 17 residues. CDR3 sequence (DNA): TGCGCCAGCAGCTTAGGGCAGGGCCTACGGTTCACAGATACGCAGTATTTT. Translated: CASSLGQGLRFTDTQYF. Complete variable domain (other parts from reference TRBV5-1 and TRBJ2-3): KAGVTQTPRYLIKTRGQQVTLSCSPISGHRSVSWYQQTPGQGLQFLFEYFSETQRNKGNFPGRFSGRQFSNSRSEMNVSTLELGDSALYLCASSLGQGLRFTDTQYFGPGTRLTVL.

The sample holds a few counts of this clonotype. The chain joins TRBV19 to TRBJ2-2; 11 positions agree with TRBD1. CDR1 is LNHDA, CDR2 SQIVND, per germline (reference sequence). The CDR3 totals 13 residues. V lost 10 bases and J lost 7; bases outside the gene matches: 5. The CDR3 DNA reads TGTGCCACTCGGGACAGGGGGGTCGGGGAGCTGTTTTTT. It translates to CATRDRGVGELFF.

This clonotype was recorded once. The V call is TRBV27, the J call TRBJ2-1; D not certain. Looked up from germline, CDR1 is MNHEY and CDR2 is SMNVEV (reference sequence). V gave up 5 bases and J gave up 5 bases, with 7 bases separating them. CDR3 length equals 12 residues. The CDR3 region has the DNA TGTGCCAGCAGTGAGGAGAACAATGAGCAGTTCTTC. Translated: CASSEENNEQFF.

This sequence joins TRBV7-2 and TRBJ2-1, with TRBD2 matching over 10 bases. CDR1 and CDR2 (germline): SGHTA, FQGNSA. V shed 5 bases, J shed 8 bases, and the junction held 9 bases outside the gene matches. There are 15 residues in the CDR3. The DNA of the CDR3 is TGTGCCAGCAGCCCAACTAGCGGGATAGGGTATGAGCAGTTCTTC. It codes for CASSPTSGIGYEQFF.

This clonotype was picked up many times. The chain recombines TRBV12-3 or TRBV12-4 with TRBJ2-7; the match to TRBD1 covers 11 bases. J was trimmed by 1 base and V by 5 bases; bases with no gene match: 7. The CDR3 is 16 amino acids. CDR3 region: CASSLGTGGLSYEQYF. The CDR3 DNA is TGTGCCAGCAGTCTCGGGACAGGGGGTTTATCCTACGAGCAGTACTTC.

This clonotype was observed a few times. This sequence joins TRBV4-2 and TRBJ2-7; tentative D call: TRBD2 (6 bases). Germline CDR1 reads LGHNA; CDR2 reads YNFKEQ. This CDR3 is 14 amino acids long. V lost 0 bases to trimming and J lost 5 bases, with 11 bases between them. The CDR3 is CASSQERGTHEQYF. Written as DNA, the CDR3 is TGTGCCAGCAGCCAAGAGCGGGGTACCCACGAGCAGTACTTC.

This clonotype has ten or more counts. This chain uses TRBV24-1 with TRBJ1-1; 8 bases agree with TRBD1. With 3 bases clipped from V and 4 bases from J, the junction kept 3 bases outside the gene matches. This CDR3 is built from 14 residues. Germline CDR1 reads KGHDR; CDR2 reads SFDVKD. CDR3 sequence: CATSDNRGITEAFF. In DNA, the CDR3 is TGTGCCACCAGTGATAACAGGGGGATCACTGAAGCTTTCTTT.

This clonotype appeared a few times. The V gene is TRBV6-2 or TRBV6-3, the J gene TRBJ2-2; D ambiguous. V was trimmed by 4 bases and J by 0 bases, leaving 6 bases between them. The CDR3 sequence is 14 residues long. Germline loops: CDR1 MNHEY, CDR2 SVGEGT. The CDR3 sequence: CASSSQANTGELFF. The CDR3 DNA is TGTGCCAGCAGTTCGCAGGCGAACACCGGGGAGCTGTTTTTT.

This clonotype was seen ten or more times. This sequence joins TRBV29-1 and TRBJ1-2; TRBD1 might be the D (5 bases). Germline CDR1 is SQVTM and CDR2 is ANQGSEA. Trimming shortened V by 5 bases and J by 4 bases, and 14 bases separated the two germline ends. The CDR3 totals 13 residues. CDR3 bases: TGCAGCGTTCTCCTCCCCGGGACCTATGGCTACACCTTC. Its protein is CSVLLPGTYGYTF.

In its sample, this clonotype was seen many times. The V gene is TRBV28, the J gene TRBJ2-1; 11 bases align to TRBD2. CDR3 length equals 15 residues. The J segment lost 9 bases and the V segment lost 3 bases, leaving 7 bases of the junction unmatched. Germline CDR1 MDHEN, CDR2 SYDVKM. The CDR3 DNA is TGTGCCAGCAGTTTTCTGTTAGCGGGAGGGTCTGAGCAGTTCTTC. Translation gives CASSFLLAGGSEQFF.

Ten or more counts support this clonotype. The gene calls are TRBV10-3 and TRBJ2-2; D uncertain. The CDR3 runs to 13 residues. Per germline, CDR1 ENHRY and CDR2 SYGVKD. V shed 3 bases and J shed 4 bases, with 6 bases lying between them. The CDR3 bases are TGTGCCATCAGTGAACAGCTCACCGGGGAGCTGTTTTTT. Protein product: CAISEQLTGELFF.

This sequence joins TRBV19 and TRBJ2-6; D is uncertain. Trimming removed 8 bases at V and 0 bases at J, with 8 bases between. CDR1 and CDR2 from the germline V gene are LNHDA and SQIVND (reference sequence). The CDR3 has 14 residues. The CDR3 sequence: CASCEDSGANVLTF. The DNA for the CDR3 is TGTGCCAGTTGCGAGGACTCTGGGGCCAACGTCCTGACTTTC.

The gene calls are TRBV29-1 and TRBJ2-3; D may correspond to TRBD1 or TRBD2 (6 bases each). Trimming pared 0 bases from V and 5 bases from J, leaving 12 bases between. The CDR3 loop spans 14 amino acids. From germline, CDR1 is SQVTM and CDR2 ANQGSEA. The CDR3 region is CSVEDQGRRDTQYF. The CDR3 DNA reads as TGCAGCGTTGAAGATCAGGGGAGGAGAGATACGCAGTATTTT.

This clonotype was detected many times. The chain links TRBV11-2 to TRBJ1-5; possible D gene TRBD1, 6 bases. The ends were cut back, 0 bases at V and 1 base at J, with 10 bases in the middle. The CDR3 contains 16 residues. From germline, CDR1 is SGHAT and CDR2 FQNNGV. The CDR3 DNA sequence: TGTGCCAGCAGCTTAGATCCTGGGGGCAGCAATCAGCCCCAGCATTTT. It codes for CASSLDPGGSNQPQHF.

The chain combines TRBV20-1 with TRBJ2-1; D is perhaps TRBD2 (6 bases). Trimming took off 0 bases at V and 1 base at J, with 7 bases between the two ends. The CDR3 covers 14 residues. CDR1 and CDR2 (germline): DFQATT, SNEGSKA (reference sequence). CDR3 bases: TGCAGTGCTAGAGAGGGAGGATCCTACAATGAGCAGTTCTTC. Residues: CSAREGGSYNEQFF.

The J gene is TRBJ2-4, the V gene TRBV6-2 or TRBV6-3, with unresolved D. The germline V and J ends were trimmed by 7 bases and 1 base, with 17 bases remaining between them. This CDR3 contains 16 residues. The germline CDR1 and CDR2 sequences are MNHEY and SVGEGT. The CDR3 bases are TGTGCCAGCACGGCAGGATCTCTTGGGGCCAAAAACATTCAGTACTTC. Translating it yields CASTAGSLGAKNIQYF.

A few counts support this clonotype. The genes are TRBV5-1 and TRBJ2-2; 8 nucleotides match TRBD2. Per germline, CDR1 SGHRS and CDR2 YFSETQ. The CDR3 consists of 18 residues. V was clipped by 0 bases and J by 5 bases; unmatched bases: 12. The CDR3 reads CASSLAAISSGGTGELFF. The CDR3 nucleotides are TGCGCCAGCAGCTTGGCCGCGATATCCAGCGGGGGTACCGGGGAGCTGTTTTTT.

This clonotype was seen many times. The rearrangement joins TRBV3-1 to TRBJ2-1; D call uncertain. V shed 1 base and J shed 1 base, with 14 bases lying between them. The CDR3 loop spans 17 amino acids. Germline V lookup: CDR1 LGHDT, CDR2 YNNKEL (reference sequence). The CDR3 coding sequence is TGTGCCAGCAGCCAAGTAGGTGGCTCTGTATCCTACAATGAGCAGTTCTTC. As protein: CASSQVGGSVSYNEQFF.